These 5 T cell receptor beta chains came from one sample sequenced in a study of shared clonotypes between healthy human individuals. Naive CD8 cells were CD45RO-negative, positively selected for CCR7, excluding terminally differentiated effector memory CD45RA+ cells. Only in-frame clones appear in the TCRdb table, and some are missing; sequencing was by immunoSEQ multiplex PCR. The sample includes nearly 2 million clones, approximately 94% seen only once; the top ten take around 1%. Input material: naive CD8+ T cells sorted from blood. All receptors come from a man aged 18 to 30 in good health.

The gene calls are TRBV30 and TRBJ2-7; D possibly uses TRBD1 or TRBD2 (6 bases each). This CDR3 has 13 residues. Germline loops: CDR1 GTSNPN, CDR2 SVGIG (reference sequence). V was pared by 5 bases and J by 6 bases, with 17 bases between. The CDR3 here is CAWSLGGAGEQYF. Written as DNA, the CDR3 is TGTGCCTGGTCTCTGGGGGGCGCCGGCGAGCAGTACTTC.

This clone came up once. The V call is TRBV6-1, the J call TRBJ1-4; D is unclear. V lost 8 bases and J lost 4, with 5 bases in between. CDR3 length: 11 residues. Germline CDR1 is MNHNS and CDR2 is SASEGT. Here the CDR3 reads CASGLNEKLFF. DNA of the CDR3: TGTGCCAGCGGTCTTAATGAAAAACTGTTTTTT.

As for this clone: This sample also contains other DNA sequences that code for the same CDR3. The chain joins TRBV5-1 to TRBJ2-7; D is undetermined. Trimming took off 0 bases at V and 4 bases at J, with 8 bases between the two ends. This CDR3 is 13 amino acids long. Germline CDR1 reads SGHRS; CDR2 reads YFSETQ. The CDR3 DNA reads TGCGCCAGCAGCTTGGCCCCTATTTACGAGCAGTACTTC. Amino acid sequence: CASSLAPIYEQYF. The full variable domain, rest sourced from reference TRBV5-1 and TRBJ2-7, is KAGVTQTPRYLIKTRGQQVTLSCSPISGHRSVSWYQQTPGQGLQFLFEYFSETQRNKGNFPGRFSGRQFSNSRSEMNVSTLELGDSALYLCASSLAPIYEQYFGPGTRLTVT.

Written as DNA, the CDR3 is TGTGCCAGCAGTTTAGTAGGGCAGGGGGCGATTGAGCAGTTCTTC. As protein: CASSLVGQGAIEQFF. The rearrangement links TRBV27 to TRBJ2-1, with TRBD1 matching 8 bases. The V segment lost 2 bases and the J segment 9 bases; nucleotides outside the gene matches: 9. This CDR3 has 15 residues. The germline V gene has CDR1 MNHEY and CDR2 SMNVEV (reference sequence).

Details on this clone: Its ends do not fully match the called genes, so a read error is possible. The gene calls are TRBV11-2 and TRBJ2-3; TRBD2 matches at 7 bases. The CDR3 extends over 13 amino acids. CDR1 and CDR2 from the germline V gene are SGHAT and FQNNGV. CDR3 loop: CASSLERDSQMAF. In DNA, the CDR3 is TGTGCCAGCAGCCTGGAGCGGGACTCCCAGATGGCTTTT.